This paragraph reports one T cell receptor beta chain. Which antigen it targets is not known. No clone much larger than this one lies a single base away; base qualities are absent. The source of the sample is a study of T cell responses to AZD1222 COVID-19 vaccine (dated by TCRdb to the early 2020s). The study in broad terms: Because spike-specific TCR depth and breadth did not differ between the two schedules, AZD1222 recipients who got a second dose at roughly 4 weeks were pooled with those who got a second dose at roughly 12 weeks. Enrollment into the trials was organized by age into subgroups of 18-55, 56-69 and 70-plus years, and those subgroups contained about 160, 30 and 59 TCR-sequenced participants, respectively. TCR sequencing was performed for about 240 trial participants, of whom around 210 were given two doses of AZD1222 and approximately 25 were given two doses of MenACWY control vaccine.

Ends trimmed: V by 1 base, J by 1 base; bases unmatched to a gene: 9. The CDR3 spans 17 residues, from the cysteine through the phenylalanine. Only the CDR3 part of the read is kept: 51 bases, read in frame from the first base. From the germline V gene (reference sequence), CDR1 is LGHDT and CDR2 is YNNKEL. The CDR3 regions of human TCRbeta chains were subjected to immunosequencing. Regarding the original processing steps: Repertoire TCRs were checked for matches against a reference library of SARS-CoV-2-specific TCRs that had been generated using the MIRA antigen-specificity platform. Breadth was defined as the fraction of unique TCRs that were SARS-CoV-2-associated. Depth was defined as the fraction of total T cells that were SARS-CoV-2-associated. Using the MIRA data, each spike-specific TCR was assigned both to the spike region to which the TCR was reactive and to a CD4 or CD8 class. Log10-transformed breadth and depth values were compared by one-way ANOVA with Sidak's multiple comparisons tests. Here the immuneACCESS table is served through TCRdb, limited to in-frame sequences with V and J called. Missing clones are a known gap in these copies; in checked studies unresolved V genes cover under half, and the rest lacks a known reason. That table furnishes V, J and clone size, whereas the DNA furnished D and trimming. This sample comprises 82,000 or so clones, roughly 90% of them detected only once. The ten largest clones take up about 5.2% of the sample.

Taken with the paper, the label for time point translates to: baseline before first vaccination. Vaccinee samples came from UK trials COV001 and COV002, including a single-blind randomized controlled phase 2/3 trial of AZD1222 (ChAdOx1 nCoV-19) in healthy adults. Trial participant PBMC samples were collected at day 0 and day 28 after the second dose for TCRbeta chain sequencing. What the study reported, not specific to this receptor: The vaccine-associated CD4 TCRs covered the entire spike protein, and the dominant responses fell in regions 160-218 and 743-854. Only a handful of AZD1222 recipients were SARS-CoV-2 seropositive at baseline, limiting conclusions about previously exposed vaccinees. Nearly half of unique spike-specific TCRs reportedly recognized epitopes outside regions mutated in the B.1.351 and B.1.1.7 variants. In the small 56-69-year group, the increase in depth fell short of significance, most likely because of low power. Because no day 14 peak-response samples were available, repertoires were characterized only after the peak T cell response. A significant rise in spike-specific TCR breadth and depth was observed after two AZD1222 doses relative to day 0 and relative to MenACWY recipients. Participants were mostly white British, with more females than males. The authors suggested clonal diversity may have been underestimated.

The sequence was collected from an adult in good health. This chain joins TRBV3-1 (or the pseudogene TRBV3-2) to TRBJ2-5; 7 central bases correspond to TRBD1. The source was peripheral blood, collected on day 0 of AZD1222 vaccination. Here the CDR3 is given as CASSQGYVDRVQETQYF. The DNA is TGTGCCAGCAGCCAAGGGTACGTAGACAGGGTCCAAGAGACCCAGTACTTC.